The source of this T cell receptor beta chain is a study of T cell responses to AZD1222 COVID-19 vaccine. A word on this clone: The antigen remains unidentified.

Study observations and caveats: Scientists sampled the repertoires only once the peak T cell response had passed. Regions 160-218 and 743-854 dominated among vaccine-associated CD4 TCRs spanning spike.

This table comes from immunoSEQ multiplex PCR, and its TCRdb copy is limited to in-frame clones, with some not included. Of about 150,000 clones in the sample, about 82% were seen once. Analysis merged second doses at about 4 or about 12 weeks. The CDR3 totals 16 residues. With V trimmed by 7 bases and J by 3 bases, 13 bases remained unmatched. The germline V gene has CDR1 SEHNR and CDR2 FQNEAQ (reference sequence). This TCR came from an adult who received the AZD1222 COVID-19 vaccine. Sequencing was performed on peripheral blood, taken 28 days after the second AZD1222 dose. The chain has TRBV7-9 and TRBJ2-5, with TRBD2 matching over 8 bases. The CDR3: CASTPTSGGTEETQYF. The DNA for the CDR3 is TGTGCCAGCACCCCGACGTCGGGAGGGACCGAAGAGACCCAGTACTTC. The whole variable domain, filled in from reference TRBV7-9 and TRBJ2-5, reads DTGVSQNPRHKITKRGQNVTFRCDPISEHNRLYWYRQTLGQGPEFLTYFQNEAQLEKSRLLSDRFSAERPKGSFSTLEIQRTEQGDSAMYLCASTPTSGGTEETQYFGPGTRLLVL.